A single sample gave rise to the 20 T cell receptor beta chains below, sequenced in a study of blood T cell repertoires in COVID-19. The data were produced by immunoSEQ multiplex PCR, yet TCRdb's version contains in-frame clones alone and is incomplete. The sample includes approximately 200,000 clones, roughly 83% seen only once; the top ten take almost 6%. Sample: peripheral blood. Source of these receptors: a woman aged 40-49 years with COVID-19, enrolled during active disease.

The chain combines TRBV18 with TRBJ2-2; TRBD2 matches 9 bases. Trimming at V came to 8 bases and at J to 1 base, leaving 5 bases not matched to a gene. The CDR3 runs 15 residues. Germline-derived CDR1 and CDR2 are KGHSH and LQKENI. The CDR3 is CASMSGRLNTGELFF. The CDR3 region has the DNA TGTGCCAGCATGAGCGGGAGGTTGAACACCGGGGAGCTGTTTTTT.

The chain has TRBV10-1 and TRBJ2-3; 9 bases map to TRBD1. This CDR3 comprises 14 residues. Germline CDR1 WNHNN, CDR2 SYGVQD (reference sequence). Trimming took 6 bases from V and 2 from J; bases not matched to a gene: 3. The DNA of the CDR3 is TGCGCCAGCAGGGGGGACAGGGTCACAGATACGCAGTATTTT. It is translated as CASRGDRVTDTQYF.

CDR3 bases: TGCAGTGCTAGTCTAGCGGAGGCTAGCTCCTACAATGAGCAGTTCTTC. Translating it yields CSASLAEASSYNEQFF. V is TRBV20-1 and J is TRBJ2-1; TRBD2 matches 7 bases. Germline lookup yields CDR1 DFQATT and CDR2 SNEGSKA (reference sequence). The ends lost 3 bases at V and 0 bases at J; junction bases unmatched: 8. CDR3 length equals 16 residues.

The chain has TRBV3-1 (or the pseudogene TRBV3-2) and TRBJ1-2; TRBD1 aligns across 7 bases. From germline, CDR1 is LGHDT and CDR2 YNNKEL (reference sequence). CDR3 length: 14 residues. The junction had 6 bases not matched to a gene; V was cut back by 4 bases and J by 4 bases. The CDR3 bases are TGTGCCAGCAGCCGTGGACAGGCTCTCTATGGCTACACCTTC. It is translated as CASSRGQALYGYTF.

The chain couples TRBV5-1 to TRBJ2-7, with D possibly TRBD1 on 6 matching bases. This CDR3 comprises 17 residues. Trimming stripped 4 bases from V and 1 base from J, with 21 bases between. Germline lookup yields CDR1 SGHRS and CDR2 YFSETQ. CDR3 loop: CASSVGTGTKKSYEQYF. CDR3 sequence (DNA): TGCGCCAGCAGCGTGGGGACCGGGACAAAGAAGTCCTACGAGCAGTACTTC. Variable domain in full (rest from reference TRBV5-1 and TRBJ2-7): KAGVTQTPRYLIKTRGQQVTLSCSPISGHRSVSWYQQTPGQGLQFLFEYFSETQRNKGNFPGRFSGRQFSNSRSEMNVSTLELGDSALYLCASSVGTGTKKSYEQYFGPGTRLTVT.

The V and J genes are TRBV3-1 (or the pseudogene TRBV3-2) and TRBJ2-4, with D possibly TRBD2 on 6 matching bases. The germline V gene encodes CDR1 LGHDT and CDR2 YNNKEL (reference sequence). CDR3 size: 16 residues. Trimming pared 1 base from V and 4 bases from J, leaving 14 bases between. Here the CDR3 reads CASSQAALGGKNIQYF. As DNA, the CDR3 is TGTGCCAGCAGCCAAGCGGCCTTGGGAGGTAAAAACATTCAGTACTTC.

The V and J genes are TRBV3-1 (or the pseudogene TRBV3-2) and TRBJ1-5; D remains unclear. Trimming cost V 0 bases and J 0 bases, with 15 bases left between them. This CDR3 comprises 18 residues. Germline CDR1 and CDR2: LGHDT and YNNKEL (reference sequence). DNA for the CDR3: TGTGCCAGCAGCCAAGATATTATAACAGTATATAGCAATCAGCCCCAGCATTTT. Protein sequence: CASSQDIITVYSNQPQHF.

This chain uses TRBV5-4 with TRBJ1-2; TRBD1 aligns across 7 bases. The CDR3 sequence is 14 residues long. V shed 5 bases and J 4 bases; nucleotides not matched to a gene: 8. CDR1 and CDR2 from the germline V gene are SGHNT and YYREEE (reference sequence). The DNA of the CDR3 is TGTGCCAGCAGACCGGGACAGAGGGCCTATGGCTACACCTTC. This codes for CASRPGQRAYGYTF.

V and J are TRBV5-6 and TRBJ1-6; the D is unclear. CDR3 size: 14 residues. Germline loops: CDR1 SGHDT, CDR2 YYEEEE. V gave up 4 bases and J gave up 6 bases, with 11 bases separating them. CDR3 loop: CASSLGLVNSPLHF. DNA of the CDR3: TGTGCCAGCAGCCTTGGACTAGTTAATTCACCCCTCCACTTT.

This clone has just a few counts. The chain has TRBV3-1 (or the pseudogene TRBV3-2) and TRBJ2-5; weak D call: TRBD1 (6 bases). V lost 0 bases and J 7 bases, leaving 12 bases between the germline ends. The CDR3 is 14 residues long. The germline V gene has CDR1 LGHDT and CDR2 YNNKEL (reference sequence). CDR3 nucleotide sequence: TGTGCCAGCAGCCAAGAGGGGGCCTCGGGGACCCAGTACTTC. The encoded protein is CASSQEGASGTQYF.

Within the sample, this clone is medium-sized. The chain links TRBV5-1 to TRBJ1-3; 8 bases are a match to TRBD1. The CDR3 sequence is 16 residues long. Trimming at V came to 4 bases and at J to 2 bases, leaving 8 bases not matched to a gene. Germline-derived CDR1 and CDR2 are SGHRS and YFSETQ. The CDR3 coding sequence is TGCGCCAGCAGCGAAGTTACGACAGGGGCTGGAAACACCATATATTTT. Its protein product is CASSEVTTGAGNTIYF. Together with reference TRBV5-1 and TRBJ1-3, the CDR3 gives the full variable domain: KAGVTQTPRYLIKTRGQQVTLSCSPISGHRSVSWYQQTPGQGLQFLFEYFSETQRNKGNFPGRFSGRQFSNSRSEMNVSTLELGDSALYLCASSEVTTGAGNTIYFGEGSWLTVV.

The rearrangement joins TRBV4-2 to TRBJ1-1; tentative D call: TRBD1 (6 bases). CDR1 and CDR2 (germline): LGHNA, YNFKEQ. V was shortened by 1 base and J by 3 bases, with 12 bases between the two germline ends. This CDR3 has 15 residues. The CDR3 DNA reads as TGTGCCAGCAGCCAAGTAGGGGGAATATACACTGAAGCTTTCTTT. This encodes CASSQVGGIYTEAFF.

J is TRBJ2-1 and V is TRBV9; 10 bases map to TRBD1. Germline V gene data show CDR1 as SGDLS and CDR2 as YYNGEE. The CDR3 contains 15 residues. J was trimmed by 2 bases and V by 4 bases; bases with no gene match: 3. The CDR3 nucleotides are TGTGCCAGCAGCACAGGACAGGGGGCCTACAATGAGCAGTTCTTC. Its protein product is CASSTGQGAYNEQFF.

The V call is TRBV5-1, the J call TRBJ1-4; the match to TRBD1 covers 8 bases. V trimming: 4 bases; J trimming: 7 bases; junction bases outside the gene matches: 9. The CDR3 totals 15 residues. Germline V lookup: CDR1 SGHRS, CDR2 YFSETQ. DNA for the CDR3: TGCGCCAGCAGCATAGGGACAGGAGGAAGTGAAAAACTGTTTTTT. This gives the protein CASSIGTGGSEKLFF.

The chain recombines TRBV7-7 with TRBJ2-7; maybe TRBD1 (6 bases). V gave up 5 bases and J gave up 0 bases, with 11 bases separating them. Germline V CDR1 and CDR2: SSHAT, FNYEAQ (reference sequence). The CDR3 runs to 14 residues. CDR3 nucleotide sequence: TGTGCCAGCAGCCCCGGGACATCCTCCTACGAGCAGTACTTC. As protein: CASSPGTSSYEQYF.

The CDR3 nucleotides are TGTGCCTGGAGTGACCGCCGAGGGACAGGGGGTGATTCACCCCTCCACTTT. Translating gives CAWSDRRGTGGDSPLHF. The rearrangement uses TRBV30 and TRBJ1-6; 11 positions agree with TRBD1. The CDR3 covers 17 residues. J lost 8 bases, V lost 1 base, and 10 bases had no gene match. Germline CDR1 and CDR2: GTSNPN and SVGIG (reference sequence).

The chain couples TRBV7-3 to TRBJ2-3; possible D gene TRBD1, 6 bases. This CDR3 is built from 14 residues. Germline-derived CDR1 and CDR2 are SGHTA and FQGTGA. The V end was cut by 3 bases, the J end by 10 bases, with 17 bases between. This chain's CDR3 is CASSLRGKEPPQYF. CDR3 sequence (DNA): TGTGCCAGCAGCTTGAGGGGGAAGGAGCCTCCGCAGTATTTT.

J is TRBJ1-1 and V is TRBV5-1; D possibly corresponds to TRBD1 (6 bases). V was clipped by 2 bases and J by 0 bases, with 14 bases between them. CDR3 length equals 16 residues. CDR1 and CDR2 from the germline V gene are SGHRS and YFSETQ. The CDR3, as DNA: TGCGCCAGCAGCTTACAGGGTGGGTGGATGAACACTGAAGCTTTCTTT. Translation: CASSLQGGWMNTEAFF.

This chain connects TRBV5-1 to TRBJ2-3; D is unresolved. Germline V gene sequence: CDR1 SGHRS, CDR2 YFSETQ. Trimming pared 0 bases from V and 1 base from J, leaving 6 bases between. This CDR3 contains 14 residues. CDR3 loop: CASSLAAGTDTQYF. DNA for the CDR3: TGCGCCAGCAGCTTGGCGGCGGGCACAGATACGCAGTATTTT.

V gene TRBV12-3 or TRBV12-4 combines with J gene TRBJ1-2; a weak D match, TRBD1 (6 bases). This CDR3 has 13 residues. V dropped 6 bases and J dropped 8 bases, with 16 bases sitting between them. Written as DNA, the CDR3 is TGTGCCAGCAGCCTGAGGGGGGGAACGGGCTACACCTTC. It yields the protein CASSLRGGTGYTF.